This T cell receptor (beta chain) was identified in a study of identifying expanded T cells in peripheral blood. Study-wide results and caveats: Variance in clone template counts between approximately 2-week samples significantly increased with total template count across all healthy donors.

This clone was picked up one time. As yet, its antigen is unknown. V was clipped by 6 bases and J by 6 bases; unmatched bases: 6. The CDR3 loop spans 14 amino acids. CDR1 SGHTA and CDR2 FQGNSA come from the germline V gene. During the collection period, no donor immune events like infections were recorded. Generated by immunoSEQ multiplex PCR, the TCRdb table keeps only in-frame clones and is missing some. The sample contains 50,000 to 70,000 clones, about 87% of which appear only once. Material: blood. The V call is TRBV7-2, the J call TRBJ2-1, with TRBD1 matching over 9 bases. The receptor's source is a person aged 18 to 69 in good health. CDR3 in amino acids: CASRGQGWINEQFF. The DNA of the CDR3 is TGTGCCAGCAGGGGACAGGGCTGGATCAATGAGCAGTTCTTC.